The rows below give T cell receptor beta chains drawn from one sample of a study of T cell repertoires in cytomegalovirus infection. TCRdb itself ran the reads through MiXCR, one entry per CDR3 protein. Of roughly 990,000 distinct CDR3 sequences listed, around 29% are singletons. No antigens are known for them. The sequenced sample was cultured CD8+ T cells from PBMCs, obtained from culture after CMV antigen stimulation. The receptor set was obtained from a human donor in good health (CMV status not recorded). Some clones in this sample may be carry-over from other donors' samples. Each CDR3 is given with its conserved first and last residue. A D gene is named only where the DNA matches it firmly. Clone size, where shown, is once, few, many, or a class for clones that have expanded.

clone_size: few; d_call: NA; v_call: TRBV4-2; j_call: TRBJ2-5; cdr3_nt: TGTGCCAGCAGCCAAGAAACTGAGCAAGAGACCCAGTACTTC; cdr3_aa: CASSQETEQETQYF
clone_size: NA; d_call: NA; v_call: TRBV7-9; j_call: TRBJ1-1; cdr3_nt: TGTGCCAGCAGCTTTGCAGCTGAAGCTTTCTTT; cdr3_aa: CASSFAAEAFF
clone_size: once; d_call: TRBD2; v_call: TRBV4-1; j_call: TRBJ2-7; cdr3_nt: TGCGCCAGCAGCCAAACCAGGGAGGGGTACGAGCAGTACTTC; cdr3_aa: CASSQTREGYEQYF
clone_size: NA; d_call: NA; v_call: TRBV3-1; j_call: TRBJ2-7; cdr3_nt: TGTGCCAGCAGCCAAGGAATCTACTACGAGCAGTACTTC; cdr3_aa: CASSQGIYYEQYF
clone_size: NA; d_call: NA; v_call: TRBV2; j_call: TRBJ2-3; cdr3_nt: TGTGCCAGCGTTATCGGACTCCTGAGCACAGATACGCAGTATTTT; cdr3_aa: CASVIGLLSTDTQYF
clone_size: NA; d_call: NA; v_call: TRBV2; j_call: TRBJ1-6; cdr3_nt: TGTGCCAGCATCGAGAGCCTCGGGGGGCTGAATTCACCCCTCCACTTT; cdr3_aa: CASIESLGGLNSPLHF
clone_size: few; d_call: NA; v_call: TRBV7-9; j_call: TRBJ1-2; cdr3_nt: TGTGCCAGCAGCCTCGGGCCCCGTCTTTTC; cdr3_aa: CASSLGPRLF
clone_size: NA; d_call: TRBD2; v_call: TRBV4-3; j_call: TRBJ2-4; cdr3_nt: TGCGCCAGCAGCCAAGGCGGGGGGTACGACATTCAGTACTTC; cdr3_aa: CASSQGGGYDIQYF
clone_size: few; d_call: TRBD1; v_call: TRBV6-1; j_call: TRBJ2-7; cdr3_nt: TGTGCCAGCAGTGAAGAAGAGACAGGGGGCTCGTTCGGGCAATACGAGCAGTACTTC; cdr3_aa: CASSEEETGGSFGQYEQYF
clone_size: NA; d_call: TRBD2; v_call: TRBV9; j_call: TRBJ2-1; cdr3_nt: TGTGCCAGCAGCGTAGTTTTGGGACTAGGCTATGAGCAGTTCTTC; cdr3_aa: CASSVVLGLGYEQFF
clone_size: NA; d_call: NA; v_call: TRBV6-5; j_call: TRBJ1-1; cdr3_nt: TGTGCCAGCAGTTACTCGGGAGTGGGCATCACTGAAGCTTTCTTT; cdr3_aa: CASSYSGVGITEAFF
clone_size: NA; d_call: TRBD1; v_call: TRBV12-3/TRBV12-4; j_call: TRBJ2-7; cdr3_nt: TGTGCCAGCACCTGGGTAGGGGGCGGCGACGAGCAGTACTTC; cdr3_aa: CASTWVGGGDEQYF
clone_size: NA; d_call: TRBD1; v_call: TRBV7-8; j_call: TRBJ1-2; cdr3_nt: TGTGCCAGCAGCCTTAGGACAGGGGGCTATTATGGCTACACCTTC; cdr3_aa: CASSLRTGGYYGYTF
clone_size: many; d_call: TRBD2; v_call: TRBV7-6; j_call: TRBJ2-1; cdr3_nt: TGTGCCAGCAGCTTAGAGACTAGCGAAAGCTCCTACAATGAGCAGTTCTTC; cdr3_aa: CASSLETSESSYNEQFF
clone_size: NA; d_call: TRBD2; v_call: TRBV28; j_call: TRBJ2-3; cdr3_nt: TGTGCCAGCAGTTTTGATCCGGGACTAGCGGGGGCTATTGTCACAGATACGCAGTATTTT; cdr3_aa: CASSFDPGLAGAIVTDTQYF
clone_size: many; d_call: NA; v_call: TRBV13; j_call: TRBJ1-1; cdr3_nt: TGTGCCAGCAGTTCAGATACATTGAACACTGAAGCTTTCTTT; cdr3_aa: CASSSDTLNTEAFF
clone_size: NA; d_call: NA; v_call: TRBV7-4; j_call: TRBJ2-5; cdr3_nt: TGTGCCAGCAGCTCCCCGCAAGATGAGACCCAGTACTTC; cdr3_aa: CASSSPQDETQYF
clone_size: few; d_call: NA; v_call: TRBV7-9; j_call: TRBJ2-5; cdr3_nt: TGTGCCACCCAAAAAGGACACTCCCTGTACCAAGAGACCCAGTACTTC; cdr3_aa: CATQKGHSLYQETQYF
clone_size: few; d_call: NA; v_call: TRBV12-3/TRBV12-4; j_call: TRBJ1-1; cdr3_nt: TGTGCCAGCTCCCCTTTGGACGGATACACTGAAGCTTTCTTT; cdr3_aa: CASSPLDGYTEAFF
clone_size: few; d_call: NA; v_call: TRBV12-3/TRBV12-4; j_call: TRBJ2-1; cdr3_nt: TGTGCCAGCAGTTCTGCTGCATTGAGGGTACGGACCGGTGAGCAGTTCTTC; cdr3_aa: CASSSAALRVRTGEQFF
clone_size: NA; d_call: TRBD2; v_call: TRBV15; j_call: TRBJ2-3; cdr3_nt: TGTGCCACCAACATAGCGGGGGGGCCTGCAGATACGCAGTATTTT; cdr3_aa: CATNIAGGPADTQYF
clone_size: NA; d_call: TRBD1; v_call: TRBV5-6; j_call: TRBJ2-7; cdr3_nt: TGTGCCAGCAGCTCTACACGGGGACAGTTAGCGGAGCAGTACTTC; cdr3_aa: CASSSTRGQLAEQYF
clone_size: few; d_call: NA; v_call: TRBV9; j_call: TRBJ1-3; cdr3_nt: TGTGCCAGCAGCCAATTGGGGGGGGGCCCTGGAAACACCATATATTTT; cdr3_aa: CASSQLGGGPGNTIYF
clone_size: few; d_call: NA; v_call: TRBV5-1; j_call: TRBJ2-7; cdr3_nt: TGCGCCAGCAGCTTCGGTCAGGGTTTCCCCTACGAGCAGTACTTC; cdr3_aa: CASSFGQGFPYEQYF
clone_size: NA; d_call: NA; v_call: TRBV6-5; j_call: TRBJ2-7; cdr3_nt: TGTGCCAGCATGGGGAGGCCTCACGAGCAGTACTTC; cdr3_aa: CASMGRPHEQYF
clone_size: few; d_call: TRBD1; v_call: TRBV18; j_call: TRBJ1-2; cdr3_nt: TGTGCCAGCTCACCACCGGCCAGGGGGCAAAGTGGCTACACCTTC; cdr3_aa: CASSPPARGQSGYTF
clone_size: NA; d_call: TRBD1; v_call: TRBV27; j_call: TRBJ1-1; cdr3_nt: TGTGCCAGCAGTACCAGACAGGGGAGCGACACTGAAGCTTTCTTT; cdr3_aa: CASSTRQGSDTEAFF
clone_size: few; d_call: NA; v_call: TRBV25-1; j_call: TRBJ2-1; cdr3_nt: TGTGCCAGCAGTGATCCCATGATCACAGGGATCCCCTACAATGAGCAGTTCTTC; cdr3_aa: CASSDPMITGIPYNEQFF
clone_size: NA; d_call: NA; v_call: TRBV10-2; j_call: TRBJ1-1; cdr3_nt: TGCGCCAGCAGTGAGGACGGCTATGGGAACACTGAAGCTTTCTTT; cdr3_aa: CASSEDGYGNTEAFF
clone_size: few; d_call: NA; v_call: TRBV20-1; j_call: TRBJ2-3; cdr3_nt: TGCAGTTCGACCCGTAGGAGGGGCACAGATACGCAGTATTTT; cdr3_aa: CSSTRRRGTDTQYF
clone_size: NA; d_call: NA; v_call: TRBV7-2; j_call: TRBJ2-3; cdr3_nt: TGTGCCAGCAGCGAAGAACGCGGGGATACGCAGTATTTT; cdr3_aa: CASSEERGDTQYF
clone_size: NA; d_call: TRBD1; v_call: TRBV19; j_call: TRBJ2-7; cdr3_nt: TGTGCCAGTAGTATAGCCCTCGGGACAGTTAACTACGAGCAGTACTTC; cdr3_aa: CASSIALGTVNYEQYF
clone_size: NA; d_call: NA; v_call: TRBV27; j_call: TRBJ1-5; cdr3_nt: TGTGCCAGCAGTTTAAGGTGCTGCGATCAGCCCCAGCATTTT; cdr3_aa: CASSLRCCDQPQHF
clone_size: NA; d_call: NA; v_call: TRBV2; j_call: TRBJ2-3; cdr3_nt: TGTGCCAGCTTCCCTGGGGCCACAGATACGCAGTATTTT; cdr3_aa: CASFPGATDTQYF
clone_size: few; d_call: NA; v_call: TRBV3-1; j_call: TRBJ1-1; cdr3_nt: TGTGCCAGCAGCCATTCAAGGGACCCTGAAGCTTTCTTT; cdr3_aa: CASSHSRDPEAFF
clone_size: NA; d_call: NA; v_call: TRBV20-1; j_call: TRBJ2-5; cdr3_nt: TGCAGTGCTCCGAGCAGGGGACATTATGAGACCCAGTACTTC; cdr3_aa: CSAPSRGHYETQYF
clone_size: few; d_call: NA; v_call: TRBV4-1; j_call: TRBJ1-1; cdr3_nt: TGCGCCAGCAGCCCGATGATGGGGGTGAACACTGAAGCTTTCTTT; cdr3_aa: CASSPMMGVNTEAFF
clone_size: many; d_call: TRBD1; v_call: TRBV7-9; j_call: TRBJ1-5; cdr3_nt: TGTGCCACAGGACAGGGCAATCAGCCCCAGCATTTT; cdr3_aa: CATGQGNQPQHF
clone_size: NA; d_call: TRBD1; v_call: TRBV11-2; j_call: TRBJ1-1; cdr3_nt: TGTGCCAACAGCCCGGGACAGGGATCCGAAGCTTTCTTT; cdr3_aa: CANSPGQGSEAFF
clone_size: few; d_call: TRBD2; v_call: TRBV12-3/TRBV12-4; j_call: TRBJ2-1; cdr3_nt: TGTGCCAGCAGTTGGGCCGGGACTAGCCTCGATGAGCAGTTCTTC; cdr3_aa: CASSWAGTSLDEQFF
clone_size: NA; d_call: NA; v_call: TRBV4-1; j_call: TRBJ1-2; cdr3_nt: TGCGCCAGCCATCAGGGTGACTATGGCTACACCTTC; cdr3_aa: CASHQGDYGYTF
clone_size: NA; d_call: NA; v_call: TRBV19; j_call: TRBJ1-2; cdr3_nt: TGTGTCAGTACGTCAGAGGAGTATGGCTACACCTTC; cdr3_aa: CVSTSEEYGYTF
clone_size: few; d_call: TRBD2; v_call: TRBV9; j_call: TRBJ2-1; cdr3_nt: TGTGCCAGCAGCGCTAGCGGGGGGTTTACACATGAGCAGTTCTTC; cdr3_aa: CASSASGGFTHEQFF
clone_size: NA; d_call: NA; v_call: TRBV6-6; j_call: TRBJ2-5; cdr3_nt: TGTGCCAGCAGTTACCTTACGGTGGGAGAGACCCAGTACTTC; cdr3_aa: CASSYLTVGETQYF
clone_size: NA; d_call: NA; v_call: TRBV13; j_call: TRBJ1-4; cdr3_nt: TGTGCCAGCAGCCCTAGTAGGCGGGGCGATGAAAAACTGTTTTTT; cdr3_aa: CASSPSRRGDEKLFF
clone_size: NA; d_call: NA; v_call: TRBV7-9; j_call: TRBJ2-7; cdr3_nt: TGTGCCAGCAGCCCCTACGTATACCGGACGGTGACCTACGAGCAGTACTTC; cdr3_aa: CASSPYVYRTVTYEQYF
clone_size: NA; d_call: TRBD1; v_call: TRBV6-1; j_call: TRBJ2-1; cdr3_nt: TGTGTCAGCAGTCCCCAGGGGGCCTACAATGAGCAGTTCTTC; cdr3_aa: CVSSPQGAYNEQFF
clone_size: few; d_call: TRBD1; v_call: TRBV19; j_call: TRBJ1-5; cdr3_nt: TGTGCCAGTAGCGCAGGGGGCGGGCAGCCCCAGCATTTT; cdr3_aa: CASSAGGGQPQHF
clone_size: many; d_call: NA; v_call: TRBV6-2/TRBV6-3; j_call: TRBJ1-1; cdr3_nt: TGTGCCAGCAGTTACACCCCGGGGGTGAACACTGAAGCTTTCTTT; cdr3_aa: CASSYTPGVNTEAFF
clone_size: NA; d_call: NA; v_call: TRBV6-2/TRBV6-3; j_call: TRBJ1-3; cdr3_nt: TGTGCCAGCAGTTACTCGATGCCAGCCTTTGGAAACACCATATATTTT; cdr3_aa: CASSYSMPAFGNTIYF
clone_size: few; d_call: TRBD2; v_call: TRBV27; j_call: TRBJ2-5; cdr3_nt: TGTGCCAGCAGTACCGACCGCGGGGGGCCAGAGACCCAGTACTTC; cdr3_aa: CASSTDRGGPETQYF
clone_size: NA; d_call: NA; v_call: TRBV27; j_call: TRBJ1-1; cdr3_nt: TGTGCCAGCAGTTTATACTCCCCGGGGGACACTGAAGCTTTCTTT; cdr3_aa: CASSLYSPGDTEAFF
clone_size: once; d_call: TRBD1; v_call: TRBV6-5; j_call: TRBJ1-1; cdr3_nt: TGTGCCAGCAGTTACGGACTCGGAGGGGGCTGGGGAGCTTTCTTT; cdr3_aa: CASSYGLGGGWGAFF
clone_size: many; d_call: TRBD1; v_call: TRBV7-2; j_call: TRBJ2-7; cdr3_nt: TGTGCCAGCAGCTCGGGACAGGGTCTTACCTACGAGCAGTACTTC; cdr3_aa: CASSSGQGLTYEQYF
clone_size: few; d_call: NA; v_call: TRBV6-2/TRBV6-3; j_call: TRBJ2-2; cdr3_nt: TGTGCCAGCAGTTCCCCCCGGTGGACGAACACCGGGGAGCTGTTTTTT; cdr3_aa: CASSSPRWTNTGELFF
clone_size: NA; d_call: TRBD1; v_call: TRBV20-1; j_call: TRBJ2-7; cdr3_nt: TGCAGTGCTAGAGACCCGGGACAGGCGCACTACGAGCAGTACTTC; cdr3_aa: CSARDPGQAHYEQYF
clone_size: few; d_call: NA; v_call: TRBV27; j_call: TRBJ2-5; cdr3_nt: TGTGCCAGCAGTTTATCTAGGTACCAAGAGACCCAGTACTTC; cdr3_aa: CASSLSRYQETQYF
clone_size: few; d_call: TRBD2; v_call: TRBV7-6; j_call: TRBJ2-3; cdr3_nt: TGTGCCAGCAGCTACCGACTAGCGGGGGGGTTCACAGATACGCAGTATTTT; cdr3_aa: CASSYRLAGGFTDTQYF
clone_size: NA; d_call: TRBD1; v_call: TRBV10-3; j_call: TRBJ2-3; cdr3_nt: TGTGCCATCTGGGACAGGGGGCCCCCAGATACGCAGTATTTT; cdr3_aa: CAIWDRGPPDTQYF
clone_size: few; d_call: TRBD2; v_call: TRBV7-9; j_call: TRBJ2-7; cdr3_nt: TGTGCCAGCAGCCCCCCAGCGGGGGCTGACGAGCAGTACTTC; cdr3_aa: CASSPPAGADEQYF